Listed below are T cell receptor beta chains from one sample, sequenced in a study of T cells in Graves' hyperthyroidism and ophthalmopathy. Using its own MiXCR run on the multiplex PCR reads, TCRdb lists one record per CDR3 protein. The sample consists of hundreds of thousands of distinct CDR3 sequences, about 14% of them appearing once. Sequenced sample: blood. These receptors originate from a man over 45 with Graves' ophthalmopathy. Each CDR3 is given with its conserved first and last residue. Fields, in order: J gene, D gene, V gene, clone size, CDR3 DNA, CDR3 protein. A D gene is named only where the DNA matches it firmly. Where a row states a size, it is once, few, many or the class of an expanded clone; other rows omit it.

TRBJ2-3 | NA | TRBV12-3/TRBV12-4 | many | TGTGCCAGCAGCCCGGACGGAAGAAGCACAGATACGCAGTATTTT | CASSPDGRSTDTQYF
TRBJ2-7 | NA | TRBV6-1 | few | TGTGCCAGCAAAGGGGGGGGGTACGAGCAGTACTTC | CASKGGGYEQYF
TRBJ2-2 | TRBD2 | TRBV7-8 | many | TGTGCCAGCAGCTCTAAGCGGGAGGCGAACACCGGGGAGCTGTTTTTT | CASSSKREANTGELFF
TRBJ2-3 | TRBD1 | TRBV27 | many | TGTGCCAGCAGTCGGACAGGATTATGGGAGTGGAGCACAGATACGCAGTATTTT | CASSRTGLWEWSTDTQYF
TRBJ2-2 | TRBD1 | TRBV6-1 | NA | TGTGCCAGCAGGTCGGGACAGGGTTTTGTCCCCGGGGAGCTGTTTTTT | CASRSGQGFVPGELFF
TRBJ2-7 | NA | TRBV15 | few | TGTGCCACCAGCAGGGACAAGTCCTACGAGCAGTACTTC | CATSRDKSYEQYF
TRBJ2-6 | TRBD1 | TRBV30 | NA | TGTGCCTGGAGTGAAGGACAGGGGGCCCCCCCATCCTCTGGGGCCAACGTCCTGACTTTC | CAWSEGQGAPPSSGANVLTF
TRBJ2-1 | TRBD2 | TRBV19 | few | TGTGCCAGTAGTATTTTAGGGCTAGCGGTCGCTGAGCAGTTCTTC | CASSILGLAVAEQFF
TRBJ2-2 | TRBD2 | TRBV20-1 | many | TGCAGTGCTACGAGGCCAGCGGGAACGGGGGCGAACACCGGGGAGCTGTTTTTT | CSATRPAGTGANTGELFF
TRBJ2-2 | NA | TRBV2 | NA | TGTGCCAGCAGTATGGGATCCGGGGAGCTGTTTTTT | CASSMGSGELFF
TRBJ2-7 | NA | TRBV6-1 | many | TGTGCCAGCAGCACAAAATACTACGAGCAGTACTTC | CASSTKYYEQYF
TRBJ2-4 | TRBD2 | TRBV4-1 | NA | TGCGCCAGCAGCCAAGGGAGCGGGAGGGATAAAAACATTCAGTACTTC | CASSQGSGRDKNIQYF
TRBJ2-1 | TRBD2 | TRBV20-1 | many | TGCAGTGCTAACCCTCGGGAGGGCCTCAATGAGCAGTTCTTC | CSANPREGLNEQFF
TRBJ2-7 | NA | TRBV10-3 | many | TGTGCCCACTCACGGGGCGGGGAGTCCTACGAGCAGTACTTC | CAHSRGGESYEQYF
TRBJ2-2 | NA | TRBV29-1 | few | TGCAGCGTTGGGGGTATCGGAGGGGTCACCGGGGAGCTGTTTTTT | CSVGGIGGVTGELFF
TRBJ2-3 | TRBD2 | TRBV20-1 | many | TGCAGTGCTAGTCCTAGCGGAGGATTGGCAGATACGCAGTATTTT | CSASPSGGLADTQYF
TRBJ1-1 | NA | TRBV19 | NA | TGTGCCAGTCTGACGTTTGGTGAAGCTTTCTTT | CASLTFGEAFF
TRBJ2-3 | NA | TRBV19 | few | TGTGCCAGTACCGACCGAGGAGGGGTTAGCACAGATACGCAGTATTTT | CASTDRGGVSTDTQYF
TRBJ2-1 | TRBD1 | TRBV10-1 | NA | TGCGCCAGTTATCTCTTAGACAGGGTCAATGAGCAGTTCTTC | CASYLLDRVNEQFF
TRBJ2-3 | TRBD2 | TRBV20-1 | few | TGCAGTGCAGCCGAGGGGTGGACTAGCGGGAGTACTGGCACAGATACGCAGTATTTT | CSAAEGWTSGSTGTDTQYF
TRBJ2-1 | NA | TRBV30 | many | TGTGCCTGGGGTCGGGAAACGGTTTGGGGGAGACTCCACAATGAGCAGTTCTTC | CAWGRETVWGRLHNEQFF
TRBJ2-2 | TRBD1 | TRBV6-1 | NA | TGTGCCAGCAGGGACAGGGTGAACACCGGGGAGCTGTTTTTT | CASRDRVNTGELFF
TRBJ2-7 | TRBD2 | TRBV4-1 | NA | TGCGCCAGCAGTGTACAAGCGGGAGCTGACCACGAGCAGTACTTC | CASSVQAGADHEQYF
TRBJ2-1 | NA | TRBV25-1 | NA | TGTGCCAGCAGTGAATATGGGCTAGCGAATTACAATGAGCAGTTCTTC | CASSEYGLANYNEQFF
TRBJ2-5 | TRBD2 | TRBV4-1 | many | TGCGCCAGCAGTCACGTTTCGGGGGGGGAGACCCAGTACTTC | CASSHVSGGETQYF
TRBJ2-1 | TRBD2 | TRBV20-1 | NA | TGCAGTGGAGAGGCGGGGGGCCTCGGGGAGCAGTTCTTC | CSGEAGGLGEQFF
TRBJ1-5 | NA | TRBV2 | many | TGTGCCAGCAGTGATCGGTTGGCTCTGAAACGTGGTCAGCCCCAGCATTTT | CASSDRLALKRGQPQHF
TRBJ1-5 | NA | TRBV6-1 | many | TGTGCCAGCAGTCGGGAGAGGGGGGACAATCAGCCCCAGCATTTT | CASSRERGDNQPQHF
TRBJ2-1 | TRBD1 | TRBV19 | few | TGTGCCAGTAGGACGGACAGGGGACCCTACAATGAGCAGTTCTTC | CASRTDRGPYNEQFF
TRBJ2-7 | TRBD2 | TRBV6-1 | many | TGTGCCAGTACCGGACCCAAGACTAGCGGGAGATCGAGCGAGCAGTACTTC | CASTGPKTSGRSSEQYF
TRBJ2-5 | NA | TRBV20-1 | many | TGCAGTGCCCCCCCCGGGGGCCTCGGGAGGGAGACCCAGTACTTC | CSAPPGGLGRETQYF
TRBJ2-2 | NA | TRBV30 | few | TGTGCCTGGAGTGTAGGTGGGAGGAACACCGGGGAGCTGTTTTTT | CAWSVGGRNTGELFF
TRBJ2-3 | TRBD1 | TRBV29-1 | NA | TGCAGCGCACGGACAGGGAGTGCAGATACGCAGTATTTT | CSARTGSADTQYF
TRBJ2-5 | NA | TRBV29-1 | many | TGCAGCGCCGGCCCAAGGGAGACCCAGTACTTC | CSAGPRETQYF
TRBJ2-1 | TRBD1 | TRBV6-2/TRBV6-3 | few | TGTGCCAGCATAGGGGTAGGCGGGCCCACTCAGGGGGCCTACAATGAGCAGTTCTTC | CASIGVGGPTQGAYNEQFF
TRBJ1-3 | NA | TRBV5-6 | many | TGTGCCAGCAGCTTGGGAGACTCTGGAAACACCATATATTTT | CASSLGDSGNTIYF
TRBJ2-7 | TRBD2 | TRBV7-2 | NA | TGTTCCAGCAGTCCGGGACTAGCGGGATTCTACGAGCAGTACTTC | CSSSPGLAGFYEQYF
TRBJ2-2 | TRBD2 | TRBV29-1 | few | TGCAGCGTGGAACGAGGCAGGGTGGAGCGGGAGGGGCCCGGGGAGCTGTTTTTT | CSVERGRVEREGPGELFF
TRBJ2-1 | TRBD2 | TRBV20-1 | many | TGCAGTGCTAGAGAGACTAGCGGAGGCTACAATGAGCAGTTCTTC | CSARETSGGYNEQFF
TRBJ2-7 | NA | TRBV5-4 | many | TGTGCCAGCAGCTACGAAAGAGACAGTGAGCAGTACTTC | CASSYERDSEQYF
TRBJ2-3 | TRBD2 | TRBV20-1 | many | TGCAGTGCTAGAGATAACAGCGGGATGGATACGCAGTATTTT | CSARDNSGMDTQYF
TRBJ2-1 | NA | TRBV5-1 | many | TGCGCCAGCAGCTTTCTGGGGGACCACAATGAGCAGTTCTTC | CASSFLGDHNEQFF
TRBJ2-1 | TRBD1 | TRBV27 | NA | TGTGCCAGCACCCAAAGACAGGGCCATGAGCAGTTCTTC | CASTQRQGHEQFF